The clone carrying this T cell receptor (beta chain) was found many times. Its cognate antigen is unknown. Unique molecular identifiers were built into the TCRbeta library. TCRdb reprocessed the PCR reads with MiXCR, giving one entry per CDR3 protein. The data show some 50,000 distinct CDR3 sequences, with around 9% seen just once and roughly 28% held by the top ten. This sample was taken from a study of T-cell reconstitution after alpha-beta-depleted transplantation in children. Study-wide points: Several hundred expanded graft clones reportedly gave rise to the alpha-beta T cells present about two months after transplant. Among T cells one year after transplant, newly produced cells accounted for most counts and diversity.

CDR1 and CDR2 from the germline V gene are SNHLY and FYNNEI. This CDR3 is 12 amino acids long. Trimming took off 8 bases at V and 3 bases at J, with 10 bases between the two ends. This receptor was identified in a male patient aged 2-15 years who had a stem cell transplant for chronic granulomatous disease, so the T cells may come from the graft donor. The specimen comprised PBMCs, mostly from graft donor cells, sampled 60 days after TCRalphabeta/CD19-depleted stem cell transplant. The chain recombines TRBV2 with TRBJ1-2; no clear D. The CDR3 DNA follows: TGTGCCAGCTCTGACCCCTACTATGGCTACACCTTC. Translated, it gives CASSDPYYGYTF.